This T cell receptor beta chain is from a study of blood T cell repertoires in COVID-19. A few counts support this clone. Assay used: immunoSEQ multiplex PCR; TCRdb lists only in-frame clones, some missing. The data show 150,000 or so clones, with over 65% seen just once and approximately 4.5% held by the top ten. V trimming: 4 bases; J trimming: 3 bases; junction bases outside the gene matches: 10. Germline CDR1 SEHNR, CDR2 FQNEAQ (reference sequence). The CDR3 has 17 amino acids. The origin of this receptor is an elderly woman with active or convalescent COVID-19. Input material: peripheral blood. The chain links TRBV7-9 to TRBJ2-1, with 9 bases aligning to TRBD2. The CDR3 loop is CASSSTERGALYNEQFF. The CDR3 DNA reads as TGTGCCAGCAGCTCCACAGAGCGGGGGGCCCTCTACAATGAGCAGTTCTTC.